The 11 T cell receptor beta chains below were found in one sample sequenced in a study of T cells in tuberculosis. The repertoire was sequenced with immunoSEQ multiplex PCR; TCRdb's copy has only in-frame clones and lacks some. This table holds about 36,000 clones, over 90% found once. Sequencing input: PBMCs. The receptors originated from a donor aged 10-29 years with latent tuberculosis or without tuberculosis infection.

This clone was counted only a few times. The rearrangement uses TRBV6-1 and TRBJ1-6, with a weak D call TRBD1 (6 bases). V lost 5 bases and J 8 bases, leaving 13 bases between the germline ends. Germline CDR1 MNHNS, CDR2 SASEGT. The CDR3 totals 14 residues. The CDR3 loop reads CASSPTGAHSPLHF. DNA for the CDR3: TGTGCCAGCAGTCCGACAGGTGCGCATTCACCCCTCCACTTT.

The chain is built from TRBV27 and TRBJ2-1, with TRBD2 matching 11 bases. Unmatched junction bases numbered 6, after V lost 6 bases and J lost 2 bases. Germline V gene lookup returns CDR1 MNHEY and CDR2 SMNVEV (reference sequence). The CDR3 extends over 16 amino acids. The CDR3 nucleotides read TGTGCCAGCAGGACACTTAGCGGGGGGGCCTACAATGAGCAGTTCTTC. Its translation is CASRTLSGGAYNEQFF.

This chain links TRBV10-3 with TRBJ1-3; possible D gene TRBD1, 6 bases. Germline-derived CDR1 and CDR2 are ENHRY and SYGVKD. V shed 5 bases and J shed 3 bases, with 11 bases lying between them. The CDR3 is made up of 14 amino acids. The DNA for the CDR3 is TGTGCCATCAGTTCCGGGACAAGTGGAAACACCATATATTTT. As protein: CAISSGTSGNTIYF.

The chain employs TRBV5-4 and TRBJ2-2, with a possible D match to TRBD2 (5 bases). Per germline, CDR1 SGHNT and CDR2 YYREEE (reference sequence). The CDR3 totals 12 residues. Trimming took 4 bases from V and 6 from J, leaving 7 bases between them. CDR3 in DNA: TGTGCCAGCAGCCGGGGTTCCGGGGAGCTGTTTTTT. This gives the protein CASSRGSGELFF.

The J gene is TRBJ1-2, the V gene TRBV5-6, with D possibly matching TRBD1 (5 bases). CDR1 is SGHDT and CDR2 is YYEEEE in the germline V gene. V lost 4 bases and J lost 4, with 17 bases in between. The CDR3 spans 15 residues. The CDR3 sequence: CASSLPVEGSYGYTF. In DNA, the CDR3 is TGTGCCAGCAGCCTACCTGTGGAGGGGTCCTATGGCTACACCTTC. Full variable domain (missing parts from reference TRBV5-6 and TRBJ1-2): DAGVTQSPTHLIKTRGQQVTLRCSPKSGHDTVSWYQQALGQGPQFIFQYYEEEERQRGNFPDRFSGHQFPNYSSELNVNALLLGDSALYLCASSLPVEGSYGYTFGSGTRLTVV.

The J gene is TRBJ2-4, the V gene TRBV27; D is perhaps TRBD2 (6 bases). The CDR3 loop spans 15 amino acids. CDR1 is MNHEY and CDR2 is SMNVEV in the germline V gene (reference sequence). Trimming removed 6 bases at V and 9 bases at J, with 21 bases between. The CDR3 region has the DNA TGTGCCAGCAGATTCCGCGGGGCGCCGGAGGGCATTCAGTACTTC. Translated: CASRFRGAPEGIQYF.

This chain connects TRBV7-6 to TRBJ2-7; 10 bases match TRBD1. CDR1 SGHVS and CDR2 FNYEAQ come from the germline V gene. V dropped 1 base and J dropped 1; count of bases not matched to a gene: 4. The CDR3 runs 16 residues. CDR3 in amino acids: CASSLGPGQGSYEQYF. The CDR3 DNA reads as TGTGCCAGCAGCTTAGGGCCGGGACAGGGGTCCTACGAGCAGTACTTC.

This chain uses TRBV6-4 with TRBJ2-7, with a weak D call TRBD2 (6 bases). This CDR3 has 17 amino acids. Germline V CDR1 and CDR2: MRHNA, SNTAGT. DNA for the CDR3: TGTATCACAATGAGGGGACTTTCGGACCGGATATCCTACGAGCAGTACTTC. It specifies CITMRGLSDRISYEQYF.

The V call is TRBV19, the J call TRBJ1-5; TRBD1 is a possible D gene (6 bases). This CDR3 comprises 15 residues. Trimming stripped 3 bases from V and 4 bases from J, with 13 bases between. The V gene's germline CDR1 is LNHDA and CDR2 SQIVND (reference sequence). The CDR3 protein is CASSIQQGENQPQHF. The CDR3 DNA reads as TGTGCCAGTAGTATTCAACAGGGCGAAAATCAGCCCCAGCATTTT.

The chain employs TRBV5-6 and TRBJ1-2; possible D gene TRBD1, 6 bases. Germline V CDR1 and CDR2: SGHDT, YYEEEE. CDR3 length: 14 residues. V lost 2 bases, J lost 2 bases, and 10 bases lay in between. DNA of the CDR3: TGTGCCAGCAGCTTTCGGGGGGCGAACTATGGCTACACCTTC. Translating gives CASSFRGANYGYTF.

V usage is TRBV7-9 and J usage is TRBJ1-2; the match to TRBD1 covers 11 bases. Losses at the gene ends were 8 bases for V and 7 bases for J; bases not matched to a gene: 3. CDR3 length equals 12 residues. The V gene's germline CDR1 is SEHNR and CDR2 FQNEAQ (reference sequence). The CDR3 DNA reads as TGTGCCAGCGGACAGGGGGCCGGTGGCTACACCTTC. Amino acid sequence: CASGQGAGGYTF.